This TCR beta chain was profiled in a study of T cell repertoires in cytomegalovirus infection. Study summary: Matching HLA type, along with CMV infection, was indicated by public TCR beta signatures. General study points: Carriers of CMV plus the relevant HLA were identified by cumulative public TCR beta family frequency. Dominating the ex vivo response were HLA-C-restricted CMV-specific TCR beta clonotypes.

The table lists this clonotype with many counts. Its antigen is currently unknown. V gave up 4 bases and J gave up 4 bases, with 20 bases separating them. CDR1 and CDR2 (germline): SGHVS, FQNEAQ. The CDR3 covers 16 residues. One entry per CDR3 protein, called by TCRdb with MiXCR from the reads. The data contain about 260,000 distinct CDR3 sequences, approximately 9.1% of them singletons. The sample was PBMCs. The J gene is TRBJ2-7, the V gene TRBV7-8; D might be TRBD1 or TRBD2, each matching 6 bases. The receptor was derived from a human donor in good health (CMV status not recorded). Some clones in this sample may be carry-over from other donors' samples. The CDR3 DNA is TGTGCCAGCAGCTCAACCGTGGGGGGCAGGGTTTACGAGCAGTACTTC. This gives the protein CASSSTVGGRVYEQYF.